These 8 T cell receptor beta chains were all obtained from the same sample, sequenced in a study of blood T cell repertoires in COVID-19. The protocol was immunoSEQ multiplex PCR, while the TCRdb copy is restricted to in-frame clones and leaves out a portion. This sample has some 220,000 clones, with nearly 85% found just once. The sample comprised peripheral blood. The receptors originated from a human donor in a cohort sampled during active COVID-19.

The CDR3 loop reads CASSWTGYEQYF. For the CDR3, the DNA is TGTGCCAGCAGTTGGACAGGCTACGAGCAGTACTTC. This chain connects TRBV12-3 or TRBV12-4 to TRBJ2-7, with TRBD1 matching over 7 bases. The CDR3 covers 12 residues. V gave up 4 bases and J gave up 3 bases; unmatched junction bases: 0.

This chain links TRBV24-1 with TRBJ1-4; 8 bases are shared with TRBD1. Per the germline V gene, CDR1 is KGHDR and CDR2 is SFDVKD. J lost 5 bases, V lost 1 base, and 8 bases had no gene match. The CDR3 is 17 residues long. The CDR3 DNA reads as TGTGCCACCAGTGATTTTCAGGGGACAGGCGAGAATGAAAAACTGTTTTTT. Its protein is CATSDFQGTGENEKLFF.

This clone was picked up a small number of times. The rearrangement uses TRBV11-2 and TRBJ1-2, with TRBD1 matching 7 bases. Germline CDR1 SGHAT, CDR2 FQNNGV. With 0 bases clipped from V and 4 bases from J, the junction kept 5 bases outside the gene matches. The CDR3 is 15 residues long. The CDR3 reads CASSLEPGTAYGYTF. Here the CDR3 DNA reads TGTGCCAGCAGCTTAGAACCGGGGACAGCCTATGGCTACACCTTC.

V is TRBV6-4 and J is TRBJ1-5; D unclear. The V end was cut by 1 base, the J end by 6 bases, with 7 bases between. Per the germline V gene, CDR1 is MRHNA and CDR2 is SNTAGT. The CDR3 totals 13 residues. As DNA, the CDR3 is TGTGCCAGCAGTGACTTCGAGGGTCAGCCCCAGCATTTT. Residues: CASSDFEGQPQHF.

The chain uses TRBV7-9 and TRBJ2-3; no reliable D call. The CDR3 length is 11 residues. Per the germline V gene, CDR1 is SEHNR and CDR2 is FQNEAQ (reference sequence). The V end lost 3 bases, the J end lost 5 bases, and 3 bases lay between the germline ends. The CDR3 DNA sequence: TGTGCCAGCAGCTTCCTAGATACGCAGTATTTT. Its protein is CASSFLDTQYF. Looking up the rest from reference TRBV7-9 and TRBJ2-3 gives the full variable domain: DTGVSQNPRHKITKRGQNVTFRCDPISEHNRLYWYRQTLGQGPEFLTYFQNEAQLEKSRLLSDRFSAERPKGSFSTLEIQRTEQGDSAMYLCASSFLDTQYFGPGTRLTVL.

The CDR3 region is CASSSPREGNQPQHF. The CDR3 DNA sequence: TGTGCCAGCAGCTCGCCCAGGGAGGGCAATCAGCCCCAGCATTTT. This rearrangement joins TRBV5-6 to TRBJ1-5, with a tentative D call TRBD1 (5 bases). The CDR3 is 15 amino acids. Trimming stripped 3 bases from V and 2 bases from J, with 12 bases between. Germline V gives CDR1 SGHDT, CDR2 YYEEEE. Together with reference TRBV5-6 and TRBJ1-5, the CDR3 gives the full variable domain: DAGVTQSPTHLIKTRGQQVTLRCSPKSGHDTVSWYQQALGQGPQFIFQYYEEEERQRGNFPDRFSGHQFPNYSSELNVNALLLGDSALYLCASSSPREGNQPQHFGDGTRLSIL.

This clone was observed once. The chain couples TRBV7-6 to TRBJ1-5, with TRBD1 matching 7 bases. The CDR3 contains 19 residues. V shed 0 bases and J 2 bases; nucleotides not matched to a gene: 13. In germline, CDR1 is SGHVS, CDR2 FNYEAQ. CDR3 sequence (DNA): TGTGCCAGCAGCTTAGCCTATTTTCGAGGGGGCGATGGCAATCAGCCCCAGCATTTT. Protein sequence: CASSLAYFRGGDGNQPQHF.

This chain uses TRBV19 with TRBJ2-1; 11 nucleotides agree with TRBD2. CDR3 length: 16 amino acids. V lost 6 bases and J lost 4; bases outside the gene matches: 8. The germline V gene encodes CDR1 LNHDA and CDR2 SQIVND (reference sequence). CDR3 sequence reads: CASRDKLAGVYNEQFF. The DNA for the CDR3 is TGTGCCAGTAGAGACAAACTAGCGGGAGTTTACAATGAGCAGTTCTTC. Full variable domain (missing parts from reference TRBV19 and TRBJ2-1): DGGITQSPKYLFRKEGQNVTLSCEQNLNHDAMYWYRQDPGQGLRLIYYSQIVNDFQKGDIAEGYSVSREKKESFPLTVTSAQKNPTAFYLCASRDKLAGVYNEQFFGPGTRLTVL.